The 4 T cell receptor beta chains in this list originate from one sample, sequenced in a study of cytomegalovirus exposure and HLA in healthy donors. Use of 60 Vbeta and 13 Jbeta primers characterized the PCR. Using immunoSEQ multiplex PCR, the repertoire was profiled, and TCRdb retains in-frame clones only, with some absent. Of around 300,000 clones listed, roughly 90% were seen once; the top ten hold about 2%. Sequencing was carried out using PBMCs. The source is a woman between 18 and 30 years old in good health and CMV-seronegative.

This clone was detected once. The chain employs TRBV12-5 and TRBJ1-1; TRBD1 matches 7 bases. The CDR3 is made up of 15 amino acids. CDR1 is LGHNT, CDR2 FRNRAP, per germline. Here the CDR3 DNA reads TGTGTTGGCCGGGGCTGGACAGGATCGAGCACTGAAGCTTTCTTT. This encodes CVGRGWTGSSTEAFF.

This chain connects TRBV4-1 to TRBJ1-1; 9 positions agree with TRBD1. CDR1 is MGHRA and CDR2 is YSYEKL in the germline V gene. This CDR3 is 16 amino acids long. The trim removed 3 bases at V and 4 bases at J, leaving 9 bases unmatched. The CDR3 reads CASSHNRGLLVTEAFF. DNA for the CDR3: TGCGCCAGCAGCCATAACAGGGGGCTATTGGTCACTGAAGCTTTCTTT.

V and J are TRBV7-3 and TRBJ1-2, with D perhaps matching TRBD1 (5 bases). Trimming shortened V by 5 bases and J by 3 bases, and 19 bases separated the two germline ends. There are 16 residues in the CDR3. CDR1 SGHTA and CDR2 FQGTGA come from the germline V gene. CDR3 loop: CASSRTAGSPYYGYTF. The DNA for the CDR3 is TGTGCCAGCAGCAGAACCGCAGGGTCTCCCTACTATGGCTACACCTTC.

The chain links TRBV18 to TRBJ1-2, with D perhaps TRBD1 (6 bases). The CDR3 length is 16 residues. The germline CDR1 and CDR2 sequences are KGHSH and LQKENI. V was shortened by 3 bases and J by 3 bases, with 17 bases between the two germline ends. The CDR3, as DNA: TGTGCCAGCTCACCGTCGCTTACAGGGTCGGACTATGGCTACACCTTC. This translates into CASSPSLTGSDYGYTF.